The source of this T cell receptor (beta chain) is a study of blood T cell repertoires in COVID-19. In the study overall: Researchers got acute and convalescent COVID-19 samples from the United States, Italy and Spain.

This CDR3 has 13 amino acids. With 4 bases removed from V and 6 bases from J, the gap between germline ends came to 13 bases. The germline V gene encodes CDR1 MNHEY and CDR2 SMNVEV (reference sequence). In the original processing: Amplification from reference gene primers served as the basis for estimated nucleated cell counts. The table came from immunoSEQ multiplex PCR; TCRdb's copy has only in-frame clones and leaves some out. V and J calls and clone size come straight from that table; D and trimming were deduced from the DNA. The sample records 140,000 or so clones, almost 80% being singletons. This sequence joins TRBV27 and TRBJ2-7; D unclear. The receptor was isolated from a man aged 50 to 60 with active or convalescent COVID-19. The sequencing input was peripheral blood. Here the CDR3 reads CASSSTRAAEQYF. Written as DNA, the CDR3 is TGTGCCAGCAGTTCGACTCGCGCGGCCGAGCAGTACTTC.